The 5 T cell receptor beta chains presented below share a single source sample, sequenced in a study of T-cell memory formation after mild COVID-19. Each CDR3 protein gets one entry after TCRdb re-called the 5' RACE reads with MiXCR. The repertoire holds some 290,000 distinct CDR3 sequences, with around 15% as singletons. What was sequenced was PBMCs or a T cell subset sorted from them (not recorded which). These receptors originate from a man aged 18 to 30 who had mild COVID-19 (a few samples of this study predate the infection). Cell type and time point are not known.

This clonotype turned up a few times. This chain uses TRBV29-1 with TRBJ1-4; no firm D call. CDR3 size: 13 residues. Germline V CDR1 and CDR2: SQVTM, ANQGSEA. The V and J ends lost 4 bases and 8 bases respectively, with 14 bases between them. This chain's CDR3 is CSVVTETQEKLFF. CDR3 bases: TGCAGCGTTGTGACGGAGACCCAGGAAAAACTGTTTTTT.

J is TRBJ2-3 and V is TRBV12-5; 10 bases fit TRBD2. Germline CDR1 is LGHNT and CDR2 is FRNRAP. Unmatched junction bases numbered 5, after V lost 0 bases and J lost 2 bases. The CDR3 length is 17 residues. CDR3: CASGLVLAGDYTDTQYF. The DNA of the CDR3 is TGTGCTAGTGGTTTGGTCCTAGCGGGGGACTACACAGATACGCAGTATTTT.

This clonotype was recorded many times. The rearrangement joins TRBV4-3 to TRBJ2-2; D is undetermined. Trimming shortened V by 0 bases and J by 6 bases, and 11 bases separated the two germline ends. This CDR3 is 15 amino acids long. Germline loops: CDR1 LGHNA, CDR2 YSLEER. CDR3 sequence (DNA): TGCGCCAGCAGCCAAGAATCTCCGCAGGCCGGGGAGCTGTTTTTT. Its translation: CASSQESPQAGELFF.

The rearrangement links TRBV12-3 or TRBV12-4 to TRBJ1-1; 8 bases are a match to TRBD1. J gave up 0 bases and V 4 bases, and 7 bases lay outside the gene matches. This CDR3 contains 16 residues. CDR3 nucleotides: TGTGCCAGCAGTTCTGGACAGGGCCTCTTGAACACTGAAGCTTTCTTT. Translating it yields CASSSGQGLLNTEAFF.

This clonotype was counted a few times. J is TRBJ2-5 and V is TRBV5-1; D possibly matches TRBD1 or TRBD2 (5 bases each). The CDR3 has 14 amino acids. Trimming removed 4 bases at V and 0 bases at J, with 10 bases between. The germline V gene encodes CDR1 SGHRS and CDR2 YFSETQ. The CDR3 protein is CASSLGTYQETQYF. CDR3 in DNA: TGCGCCAGCAGCCTAGGGACGTACCAAGAGACCCAGTACTTC. Full variable domain (outside the CDR3, taken from reference TRBV5-1 and TRBJ2-5): KAGVTQTPRYLIKTRGQQVTLSCSPISGHRSVSWYQQTPGQGLQFLFEYFSETQRNKGNFPGRFSGRQFSNSRSEMNVSTLELGDSALYLCASSLGTYQETQYFGPGTRLLVL.